This T cell receptor beta chain was sequenced for a study of T cells in localized non-small cell lung cancer. Study-level findings and limits: Detection in adjacent lung was observed for a median approximately 52 of the top 100 tumor clones.

V shed 0 bases, J shed 1 base, and the junction held 5 bases outside the gene matches. Germline assignment: CDR1 SGDLS and CDR2 YYNGEE. The CDR3 is 17 amino acids. On this clone: Its target is unknown.

Produced via immunoSEQ multiplex PCR; TCRdb's table is partial and in-frame only. Among tens of thousands of clones listed, approximately 78% were seen once. Sequenced here: peripheral blood, sampled before any cancer treatment. The clonotype comes from a male donor aged 60 or over with stage II squamous cell lung carcinoma. The chain uses TRBV9 and TRBJ2-3; TRBD2 aligns across 10 bases. CDR3: CASSVASLAGGTDTQYF. The CDR3 nucleotides read TGTGCCAGCAGCGTAGCTTCCCTAGCGGGAGGCACAGATACGCAGTATTTT. Drawing the rest from reference TRBV9 and TRBJ2-3, the complete variable domain is DSGVTQTPKHLITATGQRVTLRCSPRSGDLSVYWYQQSLDQGLQFLIQYYNGEERAKGNILERFSAQQFPDLHSELNLSSLELGDSALYFCASSVASLAGGTDTQYFGPGTRLTVL.